This note documents a single T cell receptor beta chain sequence. The antigen is not known. Germline and junction disagree at one end, which may indicate a read error. The record originates from a study of response to subunit inactivated influenza vaccine. General study findings and limits: Each seasonal flu vaccination may recruit only limited new T cells, authors suggested.

TCRdb used MiXCR to reprocess the RT-PCR reads, holding one entry per CDR3 protein. The sample consists of more than 550,000 distinct CDR3 sequences, roughly 10% of them appearing once. CDR3 length: 12 residues. The V gene's germline CDR1 is MDHEN and CDR2 SYDVKM. The TCR sequence derives from a man aged 50 to 60 who received an inactivated influenza vaccine. The starting material was PBMCs from blood, obtained on the day of vaccination. The chain has TRBV28 and TRBJ2-7; maybe TRBD1 (5 bases). CDR3 residues: CASRDNSFEQYF. The CDR3 DNA sequence: TGTGCCAGCAGGGACAACTCCTTCGAGCAGTACTTC.